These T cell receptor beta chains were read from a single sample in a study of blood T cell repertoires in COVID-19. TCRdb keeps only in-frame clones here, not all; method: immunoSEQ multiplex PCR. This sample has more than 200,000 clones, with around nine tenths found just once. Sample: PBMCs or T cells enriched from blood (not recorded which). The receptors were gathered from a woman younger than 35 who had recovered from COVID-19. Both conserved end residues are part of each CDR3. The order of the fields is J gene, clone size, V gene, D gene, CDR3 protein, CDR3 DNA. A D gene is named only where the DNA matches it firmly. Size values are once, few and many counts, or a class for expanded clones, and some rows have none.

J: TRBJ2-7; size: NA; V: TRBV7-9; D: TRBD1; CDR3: CASSSGQGSYEQYF; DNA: TGTGCCAGCAGCTCGGGACAGGGGTCCTACGAGCAGTACTTC
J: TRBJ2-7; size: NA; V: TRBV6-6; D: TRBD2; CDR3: CASSFPGLASYEQYF; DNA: TGTGCCAGCAGTTTCCCGGGACTAGCATCCTACGAGCAGTACTTC
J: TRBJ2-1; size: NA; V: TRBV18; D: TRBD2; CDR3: CASSISSGRAYNEQFF; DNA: TGTGCCAGCTCAATATCAAGCGGGAGGGCCTACAATGAGCAGTTCTTC
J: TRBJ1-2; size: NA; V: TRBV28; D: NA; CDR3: CASSLGASHYGYTF; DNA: TGTGCCAGCAGTTTGGGGGCGAGCCACTATGGCTACACCTTC
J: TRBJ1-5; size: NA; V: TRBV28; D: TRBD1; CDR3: CASRPGTGGLAQHF; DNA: TGTGCCAGCAGGCCCGGGACAGGGGGATTGGCCCAGCATTTT
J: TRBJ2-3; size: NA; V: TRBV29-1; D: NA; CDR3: CSARTASTDTQYF; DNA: TGCAGCGCAAGGACAGCCTCCACAGATACGCAGTATTTT
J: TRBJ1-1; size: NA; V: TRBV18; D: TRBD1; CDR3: CASSTEQGRNTEAFF; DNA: TGTGCCAGCTCAACCGAACAGGGGAGGAACACTGAAGCTTTCTTT
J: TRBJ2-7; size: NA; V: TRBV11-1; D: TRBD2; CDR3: CASSLERERYEQYF; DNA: TGTGCCAGCAGCTTAGAGCGGGAGCGCTACGAGCAGTACTTC
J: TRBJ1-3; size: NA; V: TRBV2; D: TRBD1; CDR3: CASSGDREEVHTIYF; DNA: TGTGCCAGCAGCGGAGACAGGGAAGAGGTGCACACCATATATTTT
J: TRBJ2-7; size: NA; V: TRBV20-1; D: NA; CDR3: CSASATGFHEQYF; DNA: TGCAGTGCTAGTGCAACAGGGTTCCACGAGCAGTACTTC
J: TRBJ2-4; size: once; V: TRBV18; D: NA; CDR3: CASSPPGAKNIQYF; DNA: TGTGCCAGCTCACCCCCGGGGGCCAAAAACATTCAGTACTTC
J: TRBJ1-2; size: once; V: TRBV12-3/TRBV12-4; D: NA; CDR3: CASSFPENYGYTF; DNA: TGTGCCAGCAGTTTCCCGGAGAACTATGGCTACACCTTC
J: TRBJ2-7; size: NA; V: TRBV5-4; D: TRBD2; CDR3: CASSPHGTSGTYEQYF; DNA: TGTGCCAGCAGCCCACACGGGACTAGCGGGACTTACGAGCAGTACTTC
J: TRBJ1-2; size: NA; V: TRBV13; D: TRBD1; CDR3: CASSYFGTGPNYGYTF; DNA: TGTGCCAGCAGCTACTTTGGGACAGGACCAAACTATGGCTACACCTTC
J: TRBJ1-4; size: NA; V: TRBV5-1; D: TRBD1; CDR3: CASSLAWTGKDEKLFF; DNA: TGCGCCAGCAGCTTGGCCTGGACAGGAAAAGATGAAAAACTGTTTTTT
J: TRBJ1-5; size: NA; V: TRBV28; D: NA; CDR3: CASRRRGNQPQHF; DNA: TGTGCCAGCAGGAGACGGGGCAATCAGCCCCAGCATTTT
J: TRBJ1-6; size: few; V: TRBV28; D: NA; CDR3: CASTTSSSTSGVYNSPLHF; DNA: TGTGCCAGCACCACCTCGTCCAGCACTAGTGGGGTATATAATTCACCCCTCCACTTT
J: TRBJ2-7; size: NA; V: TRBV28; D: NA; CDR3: CASSSTGNHYEQYF; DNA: TGTGCCAGCAGTTCAACAGGTAACCACTACGAGCAGTACTTC
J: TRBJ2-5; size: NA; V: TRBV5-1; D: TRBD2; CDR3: CASRGTGGEETQYF; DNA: TGCGCCAGCAGGGGAACGGGGGGAGAAGAGACCCAGTACTTC
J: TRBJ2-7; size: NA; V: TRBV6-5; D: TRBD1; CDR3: CASGPTGGLYEQYF; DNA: TGTGCCAGCGGGCCAACAGGGGGACTTTACGAGCAGTACTTC
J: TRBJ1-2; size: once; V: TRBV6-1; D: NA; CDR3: CASSEATGSGYTF; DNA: TGTGCCAGCAGTGAAGCAACAGGGAGCGGCTACACCTTC
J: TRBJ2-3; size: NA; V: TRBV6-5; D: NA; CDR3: CASRLTDRTDTQYF; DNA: TGTGCCAGCAGACTGACAGACCGCACAGATACGCAGTATTTT
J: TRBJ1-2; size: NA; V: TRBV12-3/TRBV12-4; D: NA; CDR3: CASSFSENYGYTF; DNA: TGTGCCAGCAGTTTTTCGGAGAACTATGGCTACACCTTC
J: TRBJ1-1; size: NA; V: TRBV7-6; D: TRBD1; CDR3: CASSRGTGIYNTEAFF; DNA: TGTGCCAGCAGCCGAGGGACAGGGATATATAACACTGAAGCTTTCTTT
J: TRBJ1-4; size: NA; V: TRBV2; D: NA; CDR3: CASVVEGSNEKLFF; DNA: TGTGCCAGCGTTGTTGAGGGCTCTAATGAAAAACTGTTTTTT
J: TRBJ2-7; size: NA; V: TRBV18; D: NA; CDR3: CASSPGISRYEQYF; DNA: TGTGCCAGCTCACCCGGGATTAGCCGCTACGAGCAGTACTTC
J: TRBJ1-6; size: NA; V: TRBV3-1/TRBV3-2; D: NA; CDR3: CASSQVRERGSPLHF; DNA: TGTGCCAGCAGCCAGGTACGAGAACGAGGTTCACCCCTCCACTTT
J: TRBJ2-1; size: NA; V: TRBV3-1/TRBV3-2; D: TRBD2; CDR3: CASSQRLTGGDGNEQFF; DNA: TGTGCCAGCAGCCAAAGATTAACGGGAGGGGACGGGAATGAGCAGTTCTTC
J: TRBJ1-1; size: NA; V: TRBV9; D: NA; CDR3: CASSPSGGLAEAFF; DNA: TGTGCCAGCAGCCCGAGCGGGGGTTTGGCTGAAGCTTTCTTT
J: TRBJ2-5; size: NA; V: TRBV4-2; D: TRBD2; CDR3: CASSQGNGGAGETQYF; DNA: TGTGCCAGCAGCCAAGGCAACGGGGGGGCAGGAGAGACCCAGTACTTC
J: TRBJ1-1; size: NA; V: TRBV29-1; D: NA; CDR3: CSVHGLGVTEAFF; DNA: TGCAGCGTTCACGGGTTAGGGGTCACTGAAGCTTTCTTT
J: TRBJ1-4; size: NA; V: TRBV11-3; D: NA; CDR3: CASSLEGGNEKLFF; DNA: TGTGCCAGCAGCTTAGAAGGCGGAAATGAAAAACTGTTTTTT
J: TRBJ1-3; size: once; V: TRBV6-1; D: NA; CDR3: CASSEAEGSGNTIYF; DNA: TGTGCCAGCAGTGAAGCAGAGGGATCAGGAAACACCATATATTTT
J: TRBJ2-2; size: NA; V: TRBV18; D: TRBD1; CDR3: CASSPFTGGKRTGELFF; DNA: TGTGCCAGCTCACCGTTTACAGGGGGCAAAAGGACCGGGGAGCTGTTTTTT
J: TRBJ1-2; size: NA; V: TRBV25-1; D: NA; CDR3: CASSESGSRHGYTF; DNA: TGTGCCAGCAGTGAATCAGGCAGCAGGCATGGCTACACCTTC
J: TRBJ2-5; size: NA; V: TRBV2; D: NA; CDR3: CASSRQETQYF; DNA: TGTGCCAGCAGCCGCCAAGAGACCCAGTACTTC
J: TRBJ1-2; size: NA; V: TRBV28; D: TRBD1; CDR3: CASSSIRGHYGYTF; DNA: TGTGCCAGCAGTTCAATCAGGGGGCACTATGGCTACACCTTC